This T cell receptor (beta chain) comes out of a study of cytomegalovirus exposure and HLA in healthy donors. About this clone itself: Its antigen remains unidentified.

The length of the CDR3 is 13 residues. V lost 2 bases and J lost 7, with 12 bases in between. Germline lookup yields CDR1 SGHDT and CDR2 YYEEEE. Primers included in the PCR were 60 Vbeta and 13 Jbeta primers. In the source study's methods: The authors later counted roughly 76 million unique TCR beta chains, about 11 million of them shared. Some clones are missing from TCRdb's copy, which holds only in-frame ones; the method was immunoSEQ multiplex PCR. V and J calls and clone size are given by that table; D and trimming were obtained from the DNA. The sample has roughly 280,000 clones, roughly two thirds seen once. Whole-study results and caveats: A missense variant in DCLRE1C was later tied to TCR beta V- and J-gene trimming. Likely technical artifact: a cluster of highly shared sequence variants. Cytomegalovirus association was listed for around 180 TCR beta chains.

This sequence originates from a female donor in good health and CMV-seronegative. The chain has TRBV5-6 and TRBJ1-1; unclear D gene. Sequencing was done on a sample of PBMCs. The CDR3: CASSFPSGGEAFF. The CDR3 DNA reads as TGTGCCAGCAGCTTCCCCTCGGGTGGTGAAGCTTTCTTT.